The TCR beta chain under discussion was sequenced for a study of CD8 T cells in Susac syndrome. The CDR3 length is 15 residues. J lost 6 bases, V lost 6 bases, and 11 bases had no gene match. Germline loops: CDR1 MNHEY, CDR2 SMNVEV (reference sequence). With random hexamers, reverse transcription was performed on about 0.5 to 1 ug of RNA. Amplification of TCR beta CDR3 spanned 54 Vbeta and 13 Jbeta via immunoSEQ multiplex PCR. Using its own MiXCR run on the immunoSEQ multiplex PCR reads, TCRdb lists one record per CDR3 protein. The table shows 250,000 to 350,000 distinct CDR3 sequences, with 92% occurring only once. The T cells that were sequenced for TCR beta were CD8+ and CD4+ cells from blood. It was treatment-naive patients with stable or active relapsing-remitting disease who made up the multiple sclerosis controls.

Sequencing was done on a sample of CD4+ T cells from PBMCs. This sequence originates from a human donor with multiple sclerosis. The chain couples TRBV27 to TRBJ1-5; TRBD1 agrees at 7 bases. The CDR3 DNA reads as TGTGCCAGCAGCTCACAGGGGAGGGTAGTTCAGCCCCAGCATTTT. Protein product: CASSSQGRVVQPQHF.